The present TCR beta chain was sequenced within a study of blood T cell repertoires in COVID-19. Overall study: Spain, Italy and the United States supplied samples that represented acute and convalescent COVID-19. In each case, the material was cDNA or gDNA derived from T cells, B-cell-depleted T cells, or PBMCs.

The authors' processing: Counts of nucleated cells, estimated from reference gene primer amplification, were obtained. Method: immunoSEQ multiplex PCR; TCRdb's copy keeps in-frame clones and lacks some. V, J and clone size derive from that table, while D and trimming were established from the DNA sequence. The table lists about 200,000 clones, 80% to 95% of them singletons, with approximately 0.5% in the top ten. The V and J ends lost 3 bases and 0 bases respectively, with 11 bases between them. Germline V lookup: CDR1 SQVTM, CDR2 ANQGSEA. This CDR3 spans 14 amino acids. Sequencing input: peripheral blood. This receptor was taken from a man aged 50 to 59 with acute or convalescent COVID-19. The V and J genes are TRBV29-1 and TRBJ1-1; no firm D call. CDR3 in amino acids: CSVDLAEMNTEAFF. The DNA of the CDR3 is TGCAGCGTTGATTTAGCAGAGATGAACACTGAAGCTTTCTTT. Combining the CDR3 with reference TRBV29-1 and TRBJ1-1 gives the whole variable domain SAVISQKPSRDICQRGTSLTIQCQVDSQVTMMFWYRQQPGQSLTLIATANQGSEATYESGFVIDKFPISRPNLTFSTLTVSNMSPEDSSIYLCSVDLAEMNTEAFFGQGTRLTVV.